This T cell receptor beta chain stems from a study of T cells in narcolepsy. General study results and limits: Blood of same and different patients, but not healthy controls, reportedly held recurring autoreactive clonotypes.

Method: immunoSEQ multiplex PCR; TCRdb's copy keeps in-frame clones and lacks some. In the table there are 30,000 or so clones, over 80% of which are singletons. This clone was seen just once. Antigen unknown. The CDR3 is made up of 16 amino acids. The ends lost 4 bases at V and 5 bases at J; junction bases unmatched: 12. CDR1 and CDR2 from the germline V gene are LGHNA and YSLEER. The sample consisted of CD45RA- memory CD4+ T cells from PBMCs. The chain employs TRBV4-3 and TRBJ2-5; 8 bases fit TRBD2. This receptor was taken from a human donor with narcolepsy. The CDR3 DNA follows: TGCGCCAGCAGCCCTGGCGGGGGGCGCATTCGGGAGACCCAGTACTTC. It specifies CASSPGGGRIRETQYF.